This section outlines one T cell receptor (beta chain) sequence together with its context. The sample comes from a study of T cell changes during pregnancy in multiple sclerosis. In germline, CDR1 is LNHDA, CDR2 SQIVND (reference sequence). The CDR3 covers 14 residues. This table comes from immunoSEQ multiplex PCR, and its TCRdb copy is limited to in-frame clones, with some not included. The sample holds 55,000 to 65,000 clones, about 93% seen once. This rearrangement joins TRBV19 to TRBJ1-1; TRBD1 matches at 7 bases. This clonotype was obtained from a female donor with multiple sclerosis, enrolled in a pregnancy study. The sample was CD8+ T cells from peripheral blood mononuclear cells, taken in the third trimester of pregnancy. This chain's CDR3 is CASSEGALYTEAFF. In DNA, the CDR3 is TGTGCTTCATCGGAGGGGGCCCTTTACACTGAAGCTTTCTTT.